This T cell receptor (beta chain) is drawn from a study of cytomegalovirus exposure and HLA in healthy donors. The PCR had 60 Vbeta and 13 Jbeta primers. Here immunoSEQ multiplex PCR was the method, and the copy in TCRdb shows in-frame clones only, minus some. The sample has 150,000 to 200,000 clones; roughly 84% are singletons. Study conclusions and caveats: TCR beta chains numbering more than 150 were designated cytomegalovirus-associated. There were several of the most significant clusters that appeared linked to common viral pathogens in a later analysis.

A word on this clone: Antigen: not known.

Between the trimmed V and J ends, which lost 2 bases and 5 bases, there was a span of 18 bases. The CDR3 is 16 residues long. The germline V gene encodes CDR1 MNHEY and CDR2 SMNVEV (reference sequence). The chain has TRBV27 and TRBJ2-5; D possibly corresponds to TRBD2 (5 bases). The receptor's source is a boy aged 2-15 years in good health and CMV-seronegative. Sample: PBMCs. The CDR3 loop is CASSLTDPSGWETQYF. In DNA form, the CDR3 reads TGTGCCAGCAGTTTAACGGACCCCAGCGGTTGGGAGACCCAGTACTTC.